The present T cell receptor (beta chain) was sequenced within a study of blood T cell repertoires in COVID-19 (dated by TCRdb to between 2020 and 2021). As for the study more broadly: The collaborator samples originated in the United States, Italy and Spain and spanned the acute and convalescent phases of COVID-19. The material from the prospective study consisted of cDNA or gDNA derived from T cells, B-cell-depleted T cells, or PBMCs. Deeply sampled blood TCRbeta repertoires from subjects exposed to, actively infected with, or recovered from COVID-19 were included in the dataset. The repertoires were made available in a free public database intended to serve as a resource for research on the immune response to SARS-CoV-2. Samples were obtained from the ongoing ImmuneRACE study (first 160 participants) and from over 1,000 subjects provided by 6 global collaborators. Sample metadata almost always included a de-identified subject ID, COVID-19 status, age in years and sex. Where available, HLA class I and class II types were obtained from metadata supplied by the sample provider rather than from assay-based typing.

Enrolling through a virtual design, the prospective study's participants ranged in age from roughly 18 to 90 years and lived across roughly 24 United States geographic areas. Cohort assignment in the prospective study relied on participant-reported clinical history from a screening survey and a study questionnaire. For ImmuneRACE Cohort 3, a participant was defined as recovered based on two consecutive negative NP/OP PCR tests, clearance by a healthcare professional, or resolution of symptoms. In the prospective study, mobile phlebotomists collected whole blood, serum and a nasopharyngeal or oropharyngeal swab from each participant. Additional blood draws and questionnaires over a 2-month period could optionally be provided by prospective study participants. Before DNA extraction, prospective study blood samples were shipped either frozen or at room temperature. The CDR3 goes from the cysteine to the phenylalanine over 12 residues. Kept here is only the CDR3 DNA, which spans 36 bases and is read in frame from base 1. After removal of 2 bases from V and 6 bases from J, the junction retains 1 base not matched to a gene. The germline V gene specifies SGHDN as CDR1 and FVKESK as CDR2.

The investigation overall reported the following: How much clinical and demographic metadata was included differed by source and by participant, and the metadata was provided uncurated.

Notes on this clone: Its antigen is not yet known. No much larger clone exists at a distance of one base, and base qualities are not known.

TCRbeta CDR3 regions were amplified from genomic DNA using the immunoSEQ Assay, a bias-controlled multiplex PCR. Under the source paper's analysis protocol: Nucleated cell counts per sample were estimated from amplification of reference gene primers within the assay. Sequence reads were collapsed and filtered to measure the absolute abundance of every unique TCRbeta CDR3 rearrangement. For each sample, productive Simpson clonality was calculated as the square root of Simpson's diversity index across productive rearrangements. TCRdb obtained this table from immuneACCESS and retained in-frame rearrangements with V and J assigned. These tables miss some clones; where compared with another copy, unresolved V genes account for less than half of the shortfall, and the remainder is unexplained. V, J and clone size reflect that table, while D and trimming were determined from the DNA. The sample table holds about 330,000 clones, of which 80% to 95% were seen once. The ten largest clones represent around a sixth of the sample.

The receptor was isolated from a woman aged 25 to 45 who had recovered from COVID-19. The sequenced sample consisted of PBMCs or T cells enriched from blood (not recorded which). The rearrangement combines TRBV14 with TRBJ2-7, and TRBD2 aligns with 7 junction nucleotides. CDR3 region: CASSQRLAEQYF. At the DNA level, the sequence is TGTGCCAGCAGCCAAAGACTAGCCGAGCAGTACTTC. The variable domain in full, with residues beyond the CDR3 obtained from the reference TRBV14 and TRBJ2-7 genes, is EAGVTQFPSHSVIEKGQTVTLRCDPISGHDNLYWYRRVMGKEIKFLLHFVKESKQDESGMPNNRFLAERTGGTYSTLKVQPAELEDSGVYFCASSQRLAEQYFGPGTRLTVT.